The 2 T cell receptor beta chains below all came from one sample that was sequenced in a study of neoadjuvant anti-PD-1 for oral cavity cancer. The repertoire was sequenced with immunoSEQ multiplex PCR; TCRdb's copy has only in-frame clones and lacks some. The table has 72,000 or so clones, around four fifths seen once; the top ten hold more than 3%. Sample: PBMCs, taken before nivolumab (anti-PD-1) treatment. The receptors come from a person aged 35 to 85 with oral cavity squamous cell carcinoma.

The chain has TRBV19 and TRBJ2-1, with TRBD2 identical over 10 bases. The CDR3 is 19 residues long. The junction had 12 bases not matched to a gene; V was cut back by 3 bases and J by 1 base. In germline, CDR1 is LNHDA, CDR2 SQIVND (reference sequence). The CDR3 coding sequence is TGTGCCAGTAGTATCGGACTAGCGGCCTATAACTTATCCTACAATGAGCAGTTCTTC. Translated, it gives CASSIGLAAYNLSYNEQFF.

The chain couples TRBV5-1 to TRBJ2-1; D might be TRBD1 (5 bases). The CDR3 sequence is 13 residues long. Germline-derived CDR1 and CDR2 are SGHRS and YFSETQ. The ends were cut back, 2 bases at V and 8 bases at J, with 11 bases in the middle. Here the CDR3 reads CASSLRGSYEQFF. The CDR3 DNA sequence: TGCGCCAGCAGCTTAAGGGGTTCCTATGAGCAGTTCTTC.